The clone carrying this T cell receptor (beta chain) was detected only once. This sample was taken from a study of blood T cell repertoires in COVID-19. Patients of the Seattle cohort, enrolled during active infection, were followed longitudinally. CDR1 is SNHLY, CDR2 FYNNEI, per germline. Trimming removed 6 bases from V and 10 bases from J; junction bases left unmatched: 6. The CDR3 extends over 13 amino acids. Original processing methods: Researchers report that nucleated cell counts were estimated from reference gene primer amplification. TCRdb's copy holds only in-frame clones and misses some; the assay was immunoSEQ multiplex PCR. V and J calls and clone size are as listed in that table; D and trimming were resolved from the DNA. The sample carries more than 250,000 clones, more than 70% recorded once.

The chain couples TRBV2 to TRBJ1-6; 7 bases match TRBD1. The TCR sequence derives from a woman aged 25 to 39 with COVID-19, enrolled during active disease. Input material: peripheral blood. CDR3 sequence: CASRDDRASPLHF. CDR3 sequence (DNA): TGTGCCAGCAGGGATGACAGGGCCTCACCCCTCCACTTT.